The TCR beta chain described here comes from a study of blood T cell repertoires in COVID-19. Overall study context: The study drew acute and convalescent COVID-19 samples from the United States, Italy and Spain. PBMCs, B-cell-depleted T cells, or T cells provided the cDNA or gDNA that made up the material.

This clone was seen a handful of times. Unmatched junction bases numbered 7, after V lost 3 bases and J lost 4 bases. The V gene's germline CDR1 is MNHEY and CDR2 SMNVEV (reference sequence). This CDR3 spans 15 amino acids. Under the authors' procedure: Estimated nucleated cell counts came from reference gene primer amplification. Repertoires were generated with immunoSEQ multiplex PCR, while TCRdb's copy carries only in-frame clones and drops some. Clone size and V and J calls were adopted from that table, with D and trimming inferred from the DNA. The repertoire holds about 260,000 clones, with around 78% as singletons.

This chain joins TRBV27 and TRBJ2-7, with 9 bases matching TRBD2. Material for sequencing was peripheral blood. This TCR was recovered from a man in his sixties who had recovered from COVID-19. CDR3 residues: CASSFRVAGEYEQYF. For the CDR3, the DNA is TGTGCCAGCAGTTTTAGGGTAGCGGGGGAGTACGAGCAGTACTTC.